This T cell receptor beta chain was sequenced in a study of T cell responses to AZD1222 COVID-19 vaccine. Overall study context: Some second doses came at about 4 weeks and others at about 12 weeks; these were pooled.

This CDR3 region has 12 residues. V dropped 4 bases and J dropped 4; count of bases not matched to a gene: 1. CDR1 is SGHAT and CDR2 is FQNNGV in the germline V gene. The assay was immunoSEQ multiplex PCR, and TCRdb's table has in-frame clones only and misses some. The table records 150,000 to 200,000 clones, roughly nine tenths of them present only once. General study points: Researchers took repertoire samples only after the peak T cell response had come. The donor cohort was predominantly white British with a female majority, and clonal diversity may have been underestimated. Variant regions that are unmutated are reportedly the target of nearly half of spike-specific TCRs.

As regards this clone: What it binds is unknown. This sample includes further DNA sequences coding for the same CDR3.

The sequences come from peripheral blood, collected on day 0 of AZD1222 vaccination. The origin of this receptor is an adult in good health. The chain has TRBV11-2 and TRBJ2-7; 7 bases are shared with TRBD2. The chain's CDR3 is CASSSGGYEQYV. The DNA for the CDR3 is TGTGCCAGCAGCTCGGGGGGTTACGAGCAGTACGTC.